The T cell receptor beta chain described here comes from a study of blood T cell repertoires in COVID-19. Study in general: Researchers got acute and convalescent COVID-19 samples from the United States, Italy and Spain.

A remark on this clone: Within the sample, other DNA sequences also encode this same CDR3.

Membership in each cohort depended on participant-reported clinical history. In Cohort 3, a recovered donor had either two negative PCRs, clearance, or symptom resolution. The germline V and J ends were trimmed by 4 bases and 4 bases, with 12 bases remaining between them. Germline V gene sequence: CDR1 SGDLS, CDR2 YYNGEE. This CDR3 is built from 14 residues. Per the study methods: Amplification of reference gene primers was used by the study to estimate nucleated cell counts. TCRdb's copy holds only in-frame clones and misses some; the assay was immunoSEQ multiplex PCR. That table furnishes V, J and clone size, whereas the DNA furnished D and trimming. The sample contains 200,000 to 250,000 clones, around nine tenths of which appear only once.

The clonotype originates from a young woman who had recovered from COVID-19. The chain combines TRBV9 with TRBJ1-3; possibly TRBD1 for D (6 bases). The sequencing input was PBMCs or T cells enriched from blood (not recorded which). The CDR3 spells CASSLRGSGNTIYF. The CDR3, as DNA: TGTGCCAGCAGCCTCAGGGGTTCAGGAAACACCATATATTTT.